The 27 T cell receptor beta chains in this list originate from one sample, sequenced in a study of beta chain features in type 1 diabetes. Reverse transcription of all isolated RNA meant that expressed TCRB transcripts were sequenced. Repertoires were generated with immunoSEQ multiplex PCR, while TCRdb's copy carries only in-frame clones and drops some. The repertoire includes around 300,000 clones, 9.5% to 11% of them detected once, and around 0.015% sits in the top ten. Sequencing was done on a sample of naive CD4+ T cells from blood. These receptors originate from a woman in her twenties or thirties in good health.

The chain combines TRBV7-3 with TRBJ2-2, with unresolved D. Trimming removed 2 bases from V and 4 bases from J, with 11 bases in between. This CDR3 comprises 15 residues. The germline gives CDR1 SGHTA, CDR2 FQGTGA. CDR3 DNA sequence: TGTGCCAGCAGCTTATTGTCAAGCGCCACCGGGGAGCTGTTTTTT. The encoded protein is CASSLLSSATGELFF. Filled out from reference TRBV7-3 and TRBJ2-2, the complete variable domain reads GAGVSQTPSNKVTEKGKYVELRCDPISGHTALYWYRQSLGQGPEFLIYFQGTGAADDSGLPNDRFFAVRPEGSVSTLKIQRTERGDSAVYLCASSLLSSATGELFFGEGSRLTVL.

The chain recombines TRBV6-1 with TRBJ2-1, with 11 bases fitting TRBD2. The CDR3 is 15 amino acids. V was clipped by 0 bases and J by 9 bases; unmatched bases: 4. Germline CDR1 reads MNHNS; CDR2 reads SASEGT. The CDR3 loop is CASSEAIAGGFEQFF. As DNA, the CDR3 is TGTGCCAGCAGTGAAGCCATAGCGGGAGGGTTTGAGCAGTTCTTC.

This clone was counted between two and nine times. This chain connects TRBV7-3 to TRBJ2-5, with 7 bases fitting TRBD1. V lost 1 base, J lost 5 bases, and 7 bases stayed unmatched. CDR1 and CDR2 from the germline V gene are SGHTA and FQGTGA. This CDR3 is built from 15 residues. The CDR3 region is CASSLRGQKFETQYF. The CDR3 DNA reads as TGTGCCAGCAGCTTAAGGGGACAGAAGTTTGAGACCCAGTACTTC.

The chain has TRBV6-5 and TRBJ1-2; 7 bases are a match to TRBD1. CDR3 length equals 12 residues. The germline CDR1 and CDR2 sequences are MNHEY and SVGAGI. Trimming took 5 bases from V and 7 from J; bases not matched to a gene: 4. The CDR3 DNA is TGTGCCAGCAGTACAGGGGCCAGTGGCTACACCTTC. It translates to CASSTGASGYTF.

There are a few counts of this clone. This chain connects TRBV9 to TRBJ2-3, with TRBD1 as a possible D gene (6 bases). Per the germline V gene, CDR1 is SGDLS and CDR2 is YYNGEE. The CDR3 is made up of 16 amino acids. The V end was cut by 0 bases, the J end by 5 bases, with 16 bases between. The CDR3 sequence: CASSVASGQMGDTQYF. In DNA form, the CDR3 reads TGTGCCAGCAGCGTAGCCTCGGGACAAATGGGAGATACGCAGTATTTT.

This clone was counted ten times or more. The V call is TRBV15, the J call TRBJ2-1; weak D call: TRBD2 (6 bases). Trimming removed 0 bases at V and 12 bases at J, with 9 bases between. The CDR3 is 12 residues long. CDR1 and CDR2 from the germline V gene are LNHNV and YYDKDF (reference sequence). CDR3 amino acids: CATSRDGGRQFF. The CDR3 DNA sequence: TGTGCCACCAGCAGAGATGGGGGGAGGCAGTTCTTC.

The rearrangement links TRBV28 to TRBJ2-5; 12 bases agree with TRBD1. Per germline, CDR1 MDHEN and CDR2 SYDVKM. After removal of 7 bases from V and 4 bases from J, the junction contained 13 bases not matched to a gene. The CDR3 extends over 17 amino acids. DNA of the CDR3: TGTGCCAGCATATCGGGACAGGGGGCTCCCTGGGGAGAGACCCAGTACTTC. Its translation: CASISGQGAPWGETQYF.

This clone was observed a handful of times. The gene calls are TRBV7-2 and TRBJ2-7; D unclear. This CDR3 is 15 amino acids long. V dropped 3 bases and J dropped 0 bases, with 12 bases sitting between them. Germline V gene lookup returns CDR1 SGHTA and CDR2 FQGNSA. The CDR3 nucleotides read TGTGCCAGCAGCTTCTACAGCTTCGGCTCCTACGAGCAGTACTTC. Its protein product is CASSFYSFGSYEQYF.

The CDR3 spells CASSNGQGGTEAFF. The CDR3, as DNA: TGTGCCAGCAGCAATGGACAGGGGGGCACTGAAGCTTTCTTT. V and J are TRBV9 and TRBJ1-1, with 10 bases that match TRBD1. This CDR3 contains 14 residues. After removal of 4 bases from V and 4 bases from J, the junction contained 4 bases not matched to a gene. Germline values: CDR1 SGDLS, CDR2 YYNGEE. Full variable domain (rest looked up from reference TRBV9 and TRBJ1-1): DSGVTQTPKHLITATGQRVTLRCSPRSGDLSVYWYQQSLDQGLQFLIQYYNGEERAKGNILERFSAQQFPDLHSELNLSSLELGDSALYFCASSNGQGGTEAFFGQGTRLTVV.

The rearrangement links TRBV29-1 to TRBJ2-3; no firm D call. The V end lost 3 bases, the J end lost 6 bases, and 10 bases lay between the germline ends. CDR1 is SQVTM and CDR2 is ANQGSEA in the germline V gene. The CDR3 sequence is 12 residues long. Here the CDR3 reads CSVDVRVDTQYF. In DNA form, the CDR3 reads TGCAGCGTTGATGTTCGGGTTGATACGCAGTATTTT.

The gene calls are TRBV5-1 and TRBJ1-5; TRBD1 agrees at 9 bases. After removal of 4 bases from V and 2 bases from J, the junction contained 4 bases not matched to a gene. This CDR3 region has 15 residues. CDR1 SGHRS and CDR2 YFSETQ come from the germline V gene. This chain's CDR3 is CASSRTGGGNQPQHF. The CDR3 bases are TGCGCCAGCAGCCGTACAGGGGGCGGCAATCAGCCCCAGCATTTT.

This clone was recorded a few times. This chain uses TRBV9 with TRBJ1-2, with TRBD1 as a possible D gene (6 bases). The germline V gene has CDR1 SGDLS and CDR2 YYNGEE. The CDR3 spans 14 residues. V dropped 0 bases and J dropped 5 bases, with 11 bases sitting between them. The CDR3 here is CASSVDGTLYGYTF. The CDR3 DNA reads TGTGCCAGCAGCGTAGACGGGACACTTTATGGCTACACCTTC.

In this sample, this clone turned up a few times. This sequence joins TRBV7-3 and TRBJ1-1, with 8 bases lining up with TRBD1. The CDR3 has 15 residues. The V and J ends lost 5 bases and 5 bases, in that order; junction bases with no gene match: 10. Per germline, CDR1 SGHTA and CDR2 FQGTGA. The CDR3 loop is CASSLYGQGRTEAFF. The CDR3 DNA reads as TGTGCCAGCAGCCTATACGGACAGGGCAGAACTGAAGCTTTCTTT.

This clone was counted between two and nine times. The chain combines TRBV27 with TRBJ1-2; no firm D call. The CDR3 is 15 residues long. CDR1 and CDR2 (germline): MNHEY, SMNVEV (reference sequence). With 5 bases removed from V and 0 bases from J, the gap between germline ends came to 13 bases. The DNA for the CDR3 is TGTGCCAGCAGTCCGCTCGGAGGGTCTAACTATGGCTACACCTTC. Translated: CASSPLGGSNYGYTF.

This clone was found a few times. The chain recombines TRBV11-2 with TRBJ1-2; 7 bases agree with TRBD1. The CDR3 runs to 15 residues. Germline CDR1 is SGHAT and CDR2 is FQNNGV. Unmatched junction bases numbered 7, after V lost 3 bases and J lost 3 bases. The chain's CDR3 is CASSFSSQGYYGYTF. The CDR3 nucleotides are TGTGCCAGCAGCTTTTCTTCACAGGGGTACTATGGCTACACCTTC. The full variable domain, completed using reference TRBV11-2 and TRBJ1-2, is EAGVAQSPRYKIIEKRQSVAFWCNPISGHATLYWYQQILGQGPKLLIQFQNNGVVDDSQLPKDRFSAERLKGVDSTLKIQPAKLEDSAVYLCASSFSSQGYYGYTFGSGTRLTVV.

This clone appeared a few times. The chain has TRBV5-4 and TRBJ2-3; 11 bases are shared with TRBD2. V dropped 5 bases and J dropped 2; count of bases not matched to a gene: 10. Germline V gene lookup returns CDR1 SGHNT and CDR2 YYREEE (reference sequence). The CDR3 has 17 amino acids. DNA of the CDR3: TGTGCCAGCAGTTTACCAACTAGCGGGAGAGCCACAGATACGCAGTATTTT. Protein: CASSLPTSGRATDTQYF.

J is TRBJ2-1 and V is TRBV28; a possible D gene is TRBD2 (6 bases). This CDR3 is built from 15 residues. V lost 2 bases, J lost 8 bases, and 16 bases lay in between. The germline CDR1 and CDR2 sequences are MDHEN and SYDVKM. The chain's CDR3 is CASSLGATGDHEQFF. DNA for the CDR3: TGTGCCAGCAGTTTAGGAGCCACGGGGGATCATGAGCAGTTCTTC. Using reference TRBV28 and TRBJ2-1 for the parts outside the CDR3, the full variable domain is DVKVTQSSRYLVKRTGEKVFLECVQDMDHENMFWYRQDPGLGLRLIYFSYDVKMKEKGDIPEGYSVSREKKERFSLILESASTNQTSMYLCASSLGATGDHEQFFGPGTRLTVL.

This clone was detected a few times. The V call is TRBV5-1, the J call TRBJ2-1, with unresolved D. Germline lookup yields CDR1 SGHRS and CDR2 YFSETQ. The V end was cut by 1 base, the J end by 0 bases, with 8 bases between. This CDR3 contains 15 residues. The CDR3 reads CASSLLGGSYNEQFF. The CDR3 nucleotides read TGCGCCAGCAGCTTGCTCGGCGGCTCCTACAATGAGCAGTTCTTC.

The chain uses TRBV27 and TRBJ2-3; D is possibly TRBD1 (5 bases). V lost 6 bases to trimming and J lost 2 bases, with 15 bases between them. The CDR3 totals 15 residues. Looked up from germline, CDR1 is MNHEY and CDR2 is SMNVEV (reference sequence). In DNA, the CDR3 is TGTGCCAGCAGACAGGACCACCCCTACACAGATACGCAGTATTTT. Its protein is CASRQDHPYTDTQYF.

On this clone itself: The same CDR3 can be traced to other DNA sequences in this sample. This chain links TRBV7-9 with TRBJ1-5; D is ambiguous. The CDR3 consists of 13 residues. Trimming removed 5 bases from V and 2 bases from J, with 7 bases in between. Looked up from germline, CDR1 is SEHNR and CDR2 is FQNEAQ (reference sequence). The CDR3 DNA reads TGTGCCAGCAGCCGCCAGGGCAATCAGCCCCAGCATTTT. This gives the protein CASSRQGNQPQHF.

J is TRBJ2-7 and V is TRBV30, with a tentative D call TRBD2 (6 bases). V was clipped by 0 bases and J by 2 bases, with 14 bases between them. The CDR3 is 15 residues long. Germline V CDR1 and CDR2: GTSNPN, SVGIG (reference sequence). Here the CDR3 reads CAWSVPGARPYEQYF. The CDR3 DNA follows: TGTGCCTGGAGTGTACCGGGAGCGAGACCCTACGAGCAGTACTTC.

J is TRBJ1-1 and V is TRBV6-6; 7 bases are shared with TRBD1. V shed 6 bases, J shed 0 bases, and the junction held 7 bases outside the gene matches. The CDR3 loop spans 15 amino acids. CDR1 is MNHNY, CDR2 SVGAGI, per germline (reference sequence). Here the CDR3 DNA reads TGTGCCAGCAGCCAACAGGGGCCTCTGAACACTGAAGCTTTCTTT. Its protein product is CASSQQGPLNTEAFF.

This clone was counted only a few times. One end of the junction fails to match germline, which may point to a read error. This CDR3 is also generated by other DNA sequences in the sample. DNA of the CDR3: TGTGCCAGCAGTTTAGCGGGCTACCAAGAGACCCAGTACTTC. Its translation: CASSLAGYQETQYF. J is TRBJ2-5 and V is TRBV7-2; 7 bases are a match to TRBD2. The germline gives CDR1 SGHTA, CDR2 FQGNSA. The CDR3 sequence is 14 residues long.

V usage is TRBV15 and J usage is TRBJ1-5; D may be TRBD1 (5 bases). Germline V gene lookup returns CDR1 LNHNV and CDR2 YYDKDF (reference sequence). The V end was cut by 3 bases, the J end by 8 bases, with 8 bases between. The CDR3 sequence is 12 residues long. CDR3 in DNA: TGTGCCACCAGCAGGCCGGACAAGCCCCAGCATTTT. This encodes CATSRPDKPQHF.

This clone has only a few counts. This rearrangement joins TRBV7-9 to TRBJ2-1; D is possibly TRBD2 (6 bases). V lost 5 bases and J 7 bases, leaving 18 bases between the germline ends. This CDR3 region has 15 residues. Per germline, CDR1 SEHNR and CDR2 FQNEAQ (reference sequence). In DNA form, the CDR3 reads TGTGCCAGCAGCCCCCCGGGAGTAGGCGGTAATGAGCAGTTCTTC. The encoded protein is CASSPPGVGGNEQFF. The whole variable domain, filled in from reference TRBV7-9 and TRBJ2-1, reads DTGVSQNPRHKITKRGQNVTFRCDPISEHNRLYWYRQTLGQGPEFLTYFQNEAQLEKSRLLSDRFSAERPKGSFSTLEIQRTEQGDSAMYLCASSPPGVGGNEQFFGPGTRLTVL.

There are a few counts of this clone. This CDR3 is CASSFQEAETQYF. CDR3 coding DNA: TGTGCCAGCAGTTTCCAGGAGGCAGAGACCCAGTACTTC. The gene calls are TRBV6-6 and TRBJ2-5, with a possible D match to TRBD2 (5 bases). The V gene lost 4 bases and the J gene lost 4 bases, with 10 bases spanning the gap. The CDR3 runs 13 residues. Germline CDR1 and CDR2: MNHNY and SVGAGI (reference sequence).

V is TRBV11-3 and J is TRBJ2-7, with 10 positions matching TRBD2. Trimming cost V 3 bases and J 4 bases; bases outside gene matches: 6. The germline CDR1 and CDR2 sequences are SGHNT and YENEEA. The CDR3 runs 15 residues. The CDR3 reads CASSLIAGGSYEQYF. For the CDR3, the DNA is TGTGCCAGCAGCTTGATAGCGGGAGGTTCATACGAGCAGTACTTC.